A selection of T cell receptor beta chains follows, all from one sample in a study of blood T cell repertoires in COVID-19. The assay was immunoSEQ multiplex PCR, and TCRdb's table has in-frame clones only and misses some. There are 70,000 to 85,000 clones in the sample; over 75% occur only once, and more than 10% lies in the top ten. The sequenced sample consisted of peripheral blood. All receptors come from a man of 80 years or more with acute or convalescent COVID-19. CDR3s include the opening cysteine and the closing phenylalanine or tryptophan. Fields, in order: V gene, J gene, clone size, D gene, CDR3 DNA, CDR3 protein. The D gene is left open where the match is weak. Clone size is not always given. Where it is, it says once, few, many or a class for expanded clones.

TRBV9	TRBJ2-1	NA	TRBD2	TGTGCCAGCAGCTCCGGGACTAGCGGGGGGTCCTCCTACAATGAGCAGTTCTTC	CASSSGTSGGSSYNEQFF
TRBV6-5	TRBJ2-7	NA	NA	TGTGCCAGCAAAACACAGACAGCCGGAATGAACGAGCAGTACTTC	CASKTQTAGMNEQYF
TRBV5-1	TRBJ1-6	NA	TRBD1	TGCGCCAGCAGCGCCCGGACAGGGACCAATTCACCCCTCCACTTT	CASSARTGTNSPLHF
TRBV9	TRBJ1-3	once	NA	TGTGCCAGCAGCGGCTCACAGGGAAACACCATATATTTT	CASSGSQGNTIYF
TRBV5-6	TRBJ1-1	NA	TRBD1	TGTGCCAGCAGCCTGCAGGGGGCAGGGAACACTGAAGCTTTCTTT	CASSLQGAGNTEAFF
TRBV30	TRBJ1-6	NA	TRBD1	TGTGCCTGGAGTTTGAGCCAGGGGGAACCCCTCCACTTT	CAWSLSQGEPLHF
TRBV6-5	TRBJ1-1	few	NA	TGTGCCAGCAGCCTTACCGACAGGAACACTGAAGCTTTCTTT	CASSLTDRNTEAFF
TRBV14	TRBJ2-7	NA	TRBD2	TGTGCCAGCAGCCAAGTCGCGGGGGGAGACGAGCAGTACTTC	CASSQVAGGDEQYF
TRBV6-2/TRBV6-3	TRBJ1-3	NA	NA	TGTGCCAGCAGTTACTCCCGAGCGCGCTCTGGAAACACCATATATTTT	CASSYSRARSGNTIYF
TRBV9	TRBJ1-3	NA	NA	TGTGCCAGCAGCGTAGGGGCAGTCAACTCTGGAAACACCATATATTTT	CASSVGAVNSGNTIYF
TRBV19	TRBJ1-3	NA	NA	TGTGCCAGTACCGTCGGTCTTACTGGAAACACCATATATTTT	CASTVGLTGNTIYF
TRBV5-1	TRBJ1-2	NA	NA	TGCGCCAGCAGCCCTGGCGGGCAGTCATATGGCTACACCTTC	CASSPGGQSYGYTF
TRBV6-5	TRBJ2-7	NA	TRBD1	TGTGCCAGCAGTTACTCGGGACAGGGCTACATTTACGAGCAGTACTTC	CASSYSGQGYIYEQYF
TRBV27	TRBJ1-2	once	NA	TGTGCCAGCAATCCGACAGGCCTGGGGGAAGGCCGCCTCTACACCTTC	CASNPTGLGEGRLYTF
TRBV5-4	TRBJ1-1	NA	NA	TGTGCCAGCAGCTTGGGACAGAAGGAAAGCACTGAAGCTTTCTTT	CASSLGQKESTEAFF
TRBV3-1/TRBV3-2	TRBJ1-1	NA	NA	TGTGCCAGCAGCCAAGCCGGGGTCACTGAAGCTTTCTTT	CASSQAGVTEAFF
TRBV12-5	TRBJ2-3	NA	NA	TGTGCTAGTGGTACGACAGGCCAGAGCACAGATACGCAGTATTTT	CASGTTGQSTDTQYF
TRBV7-9	TRBJ2-7	NA	TRBD2	TGTGCCAGCAGCTTGATTAGCGGGGGGTCGGTCGAGCAGTACTTC	CASSLISGGSVEQYF
TRBV30	TRBJ1-2	NA	NA	TGTGCCTGGAGTGCCCAAGGCGGGGGGGCCCACACCTTC	CAWSAQGGGAHTF
TRBV5-1	TRBJ1-1	few	NA	TGCGCCAGCAGCTTAGACGGGGGGTACGGCACTGAAGCTTTCTTT	CASSLDGGYGTEAFF
TRBV3-1/TRBV3-2	TRBJ1-2	NA	NA	TGTGCCAGCAGCCAAGGCGGAAACTATGGCTACACCTTC	CASSQGGNYGYTF
TRBV5-1	TRBJ2-3	NA	NA	TGCGCCAGCAGCTTGGCTCCAGGGGCCAGGGATACGCAGTATTTT	CASSLAPGARDTQYF
TRBV9	TRBJ2-6	NA	NA	TGTGCCAGCAGCGCGGGGGACCGGGCCTCTGGGGCCAACGTCCTGACTTTC	CASSAGDRASGANVLTF
TRBV5-1	TRBJ2-1	once	NA	TGCGCCAGCAGCTTCGGGAACAGAGACAATGAGCAGTTCTTC	CASSFGNRDNEQFF
TRBV3-1/TRBV3-2	TRBJ2-3	NA	TRBD2	TGTGCCAGCAGCCCCACTAGCGGGGGCACAGATACGCAGTATTTT	CASSPTSGGTDTQYF
TRBV5-1	TRBJ1-3	many	TRBD1	TGCGCCAGCAGCTTGCAGACAGGGGGCGGAAACACCATATATTTT	CASSLQTGGGNTIYF
TRBV29-1	TRBJ1-1	once	TRBD1	TGCAGCGTTACCGACAGGGTTGGCACTGAAGCTTTCTTT	CSVTDRVGTEAFF
TRBV5-1	TRBJ2-7	NA	TRBD2	TGCGCCAGCAGCCCGACTAGCGGGGTTCTCTACGAGCAGTACTTC	CASSPTSGVLYEQYF
TRBV7-6	TRBJ2-4	NA	NA	TGTGCCAGCAGCTCCCTGACGGGGTTTCAAAACATTCAGTACTTC	CASSSLTGFQNIQYF
TRBV10-3	TRBJ1-2	few	NA	TGTGCCATCAGTGAGTCGACCCATGCGGGACTTGGCTACACCTTC	CAISESTHAGLGYTF
TRBV9	TRBJ2-2	NA	TRBD2	TGTGCCAGCAGCGAGACTAGCGCAGCGGGGGAGCTGTTTTTT	CASSETSAAGELFF
TRBV4-1	TRBJ2-1	few	TRBD2	TGCGCCAGCAGCCAAGATCCTCCAGGGAGGGGCGGCAATGAGCAGTTCTTC	CASSQDPPGRGGNEQFF
TRBV7-9	TRBJ2-3	NA	TRBD1	TGTGCCAGCAGCCCTTCAGGGGGCATCACAGATACGCAGTATTTT	CASSPSGGITDTQYF
TRBV5-1	TRBJ1-6	NA	NA	TGCGCCAGCAGCTTGGCCAGGGTCGGTAATTCACCCCTCCACTTT	CASSLARVGNSPLHF
TRBV11-2	TRBJ2-5	once	NA	TGTGCCAGCAGCTTAGATCCATTGCGGGGAGGGACCCAGTACTTC	CASSLDPLRGGTQYF
TRBV7-3	TRBJ2-2	NA	TRBD2	TGTGCCAGCAGCTTAGAAGGTCTCGGGGGGACTAACACCGGGGAGCTGTTTTTT	CASSLEGLGGTNTGELFF
TRBV3-1/TRBV3-2	TRBJ2-4	NA	TRBD1	TGTGCCAGCAGCGACCGGGACAGGGTAACCAAAAACATTCAGTACTTC	CASSDRDRVTKNIQYF
TRBV10-3	TRBJ1-2	NA	TRBD1	TGTGCCATCAGGGGGACAGGGGAAGGAGGCTACACCTTC	CAIRGTGEGGYTF
TRBV3-1/TRBV3-2	TRBJ2-1	NA	NA	TGTGCCAGCAGCCCCTCAGGGGCTACCTACAATGAGCAGTTCTTC	CASSPSGATYNEQFF
TRBV3-1/TRBV3-2	TRBJ1-2	few	TRBD1	TGTGCCAGCAGCCTCTTGACAGGGGGCCTGGGCTACACCTTC	CASSLLTGGLGYTF
TRBV12-3/TRBV12-4	TRBJ1-2	NA	TRBD1	TGTGCCAGCAGCCCGACAGGGGCGGATGGCTACACCTTC	CASSPTGADGYTF
TRBV3-1/TRBV3-2	TRBJ2-1	few	TRBD2	TGTGCCAGCAGCCTTTTAGCGGGGGGCCAGTACAATGAGCAGTTCTTC	CASSLLAGGQYNEQFF
TRBV7-9	TRBJ2-7	NA	NA	TGTGCCAGCAGCTTAGATACCGGGGATCATTCCTACGAGCAGTACTTC	CASSLDTGDHSYEQYF
TRBV4-1	TRBJ2-5	NA	TRBD1	TGCGCCAGCAGCTACTACCGGGACAGATACCAAGAGACCCAGTACTTC	CASSYYRDRYQETQYF
TRBV5-4	TRBJ2-5	NA	NA	TGTGCCAGCACCTTGGTGGGAGAAGGCGAGACCCAGTACTTC	CASTLVGEGETQYF
TRBV30	TRBJ2-3	NA	NA	TGTGCCTGGAGTACAGACACAGATACGCAGTATTTT	CAWSTDTDTQYF
TRBV5-6	TRBJ1-3	NA	TRBD1	TGTGCCAGCAGCTTAAGTCCCGGGACAGGGGGCAGAAACACCATATATTTT	CASSLSPGTGGRNTIYF
TRBV5-5	TRBJ1-4	NA	NA	TGTGCCAGCAGCTTACAGGTCCGGGAGAATGAAAAACTGTTTTTT	CASSLQVRENEKLFF
TRBV6-5	TRBJ1-3	NA	NA	TGTGCCAGCAGTTACCGACAGGTTGCGGACACCATATATTTT	CASSYRQVADTIYF
TRBV9	TRBJ2-3	NA	NA	TGTGCCAGCAGCGTAGTAAGCGGTTTGGATACGCAGTATTTT	CASSVVSGLDTQYF
TRBV7-8	TRBJ1-2	NA	TRBD1	TGTGCCAGCAGCCGTAGGGACAGGGACGGTGGCTACACCTTC	CASSRRDRDGGYTF
TRBV11-2	TRBJ1-6	NA	TRBD1	TGTGCCAGCAGCTTAGAAAGTTCTTGGACAGGGAATTCACCCCTCCACTTT	CASSLESSWTGNSPLHF
TRBV5-1	TRBJ2-7	NA	TRBD1	TGCGCCAGCAGCTCCGGGACAGGGGGAGGAGAGCAGTACTTC	CASSSGTGGGEQYF
TRBV3-1/TRBV3-2	TRBJ2-7	NA	NA	TGTGCCAGCAGCCAAGAGGACAGCCGTTCCTACGAGCAGTACTTC	CASSQEDSRSYEQYF
TRBV9	TRBJ2-7	NA	NA	TGTGCCAGCAGCGGGAAAAGGGGGTACGAGCAGTACTTC	CASSGKRGYEQYF
TRBV2	TRBJ1-2	few	TRBD1	TGTGCCAGCAGTAGGGACAGCTTC	CASSRDSF
TRBV5-1	TRBJ1-5	NA	NA	TGCGCCAGCAGCTTGTGGCAGAATAGCAATCAGCCCCAGCATTTT	CASSLWQNSNQPQHF
TRBV4-2	TRBJ1-1	NA	NA	TGTGCCAGCAGCCAAGCTTCCGGACAGAACACTGAAGCTTTCTTT	CASSQASGQNTEAFF
TRBV6-1	TRBJ1-1	NA	TRBD1	TGTGCCAGCAGTGAACCAGAGACAGGGAGGACTGAAGCTTTCTTT	CASSEPETGRTEAFF
TRBV2	TRBJ2-3	NA	TRBD1	TGTGCCAGCAGTGAGGGGGACAGGGCCGGCACAGATACGCAGTATTTT	CASSEGDRAGTDTQYF